This TCR beta chain was captured by sequencing in a study of blood T cells in healthy people across ages. Per the germline V gene, CDR1 is MNHEY and CDR2 is SMNVEV (reference sequence). The CDR3 covers 14 residues. V lost 11 bases to trimming and J lost 3 bases, with 20 bases between them. Combining a sample-barcoded 5' primer with a J-beta primer mix, a second PCR ran for about 7 to 12 cycles. TCRdb re-analysed the 5' RACE reads in MiXCR, keeping a single row per CDR3 protein. This sample carries about 970,000 distinct CDR3 sequences, just over 50% of them seen once, and the ten largest clones take roughly 23%.

The chain has TRBV27 and TRBJ2-7; the D gene is possibly TRBD1 (6 bases). The sequence was collected from a woman aged 60-75 years in good health. Specimen: blood. CDR3 residues: CASSVGTHSYEQYF. CDR3 DNA sequence: TGTGCCTCAAGCGTCGGGACACATAGCTACGAGCAGTACTTC.